This T cell receptor beta chain came from a study of cytomegalovirus exposure and HLA in healthy donors. The CDR3 consists of 15 residues. Germline V gene lookup returns CDR1 SNHLY and CDR2 FYNNEI. Losses at the gene ends were 5 bases for V and 5 bases for J; bases not matched to a gene: 11. Both 60 Vbeta primers and 13 Jbeta primers went into the PCR. Assay used: immunoSEQ multiplex PCR; TCRdb lists only in-frame clones, some missing. The table lists around 150,000 clones, 77% of them singletons, with under 2.5% in the top ten. The source material was PBMCs. The chain links TRBV2 to TRBJ1-2; 7 positions agree with TRBD1. The TCR comes from a man aged 25 to 45 in good health and CMV-seronegative. CDR3 DNA: TGTGCCAGCAGTATGGGACAGATTTTGACGTATGGCTACACCTTC. It translates to CASSMGQILTYGYTF.